Listed here are 10 T cell receptor beta chains from one sample, sequenced in a study of cytotoxic CD8 clonotypes in ibrutinib-treated CLL. Measured with immunoSEQ multiplex PCR; TCRdb has only the in-frame clones, and not every one. The sample records around 140,000 clones, roughly 80% being singletons. The sample in question was PBMCs, obtained after 12 months of ibrutinib treatment. Receptors were obtained from a human donor with chronic lymphocytic leukemia.

The chain combines TRBV6-5 with TRBJ1-5; D gene ambiguous. From germline, CDR1 is MNHEY and CDR2 SVGAGI. The ends were cut back, 2 bases at V and 8 bases at J, with 7 bases in the middle. This CDR3 spans 12 amino acids. CDR3 sequence (DNA): TGTGCCAGCAGTTACGGTGGGAAGCCCCAGCATTTT. Its translation is CASSYGGKPQHF.

This clone was observed a few times. The chain links TRBV30 to TRBJ1-2; D is uncertain. Trimming removed 0 bases from V and 6 bases from J, with 8 bases in between. The CDR3 extends over 12 amino acids. Per the germline V gene, CDR1 is GTSNPN and CDR2 is SVGIG (reference sequence). The CDR3 DNA reads TGTGCCTGGAGTGTTTTCCCCAATGGCTACACCTTC. Amino acids: CAWSVFPNGYTF.

The rearrangement links TRBV25-1 to TRBJ2-2; D call uncertain. Between the trimmed V and J ends, which lost 4 bases and 0 bases, there was a span of 12 bases. Germline CDR1 reads MGHDK; CDR2 reads SYGVNS. This CDR3 region has 16 residues. CDR3 in amino acids: CASSVSPFANTGELFF. The DNA for the CDR3 is TGTGCCAGCAGTGTTTCCCCGTTCGCGAACACCGGGGAGCTGTTTTTT.

This rearrangement joins TRBV15 to TRBJ2-1; 7 bases map to TRBD2. The CDR3 consists of 17 residues. Trimming at V came to 1 base and at J to 3 bases, leaving 9 bases not matched to a gene. CDR1 and CDR2 from the germline V gene are LNHNV and YYDKDF (reference sequence). The CDR3 DNA sequence: TGTGCCACCAGCAGAGTCCCTAGCGGAGACAACTACAATGAGCAGTTCTTC. This encodes CATSRVPSGDNYNEQFF.

This clone has more than one count but fewer than ten. The chain is built from TRBV11-3 and TRBJ1-1, with D possibly TRBD1 on 6 matching bases. Germline loops: CDR1 SGHNT, CDR2 YENEEA. V lost 5 bases and J 8 bases, leaving 9 bases between the germline ends. This CDR3 has 11 residues. CDR3 residues: CASSNGQEAFF. Written as DNA, the CDR3 is TGTGCCAGCAGCAACGGACAGGAAGCTTTCTTT.

The chain joins TRBV10-3 to TRBJ2-1; 12 bases fit TRBD2. Germline V gives CDR1 ENHRY, CDR2 SYGVKD. This CDR3 has 14 amino acids. Losses at the gene ends were 6 bases for V and 5 bases for J; bases not matched to a gene: 2. The CDR3 is CAIRLAGGHNEQFF. As DNA, the CDR3 is TGTGCCATCAGGCTAGCGGGGGGGCACAATGAGCAGTTCTTC.

The CDR3 spells CASMTSISYNEQFF. CDR3 in DNA: TGTGCCAGCATGACGAGCATCTCCTACAATGAGCAGTTCTTC. J is TRBJ2-1 and V is TRBV5-4; D remains ambiguous. CDR1 SGHNT and CDR2 YYREEE come from the germline V gene (reference sequence). This CDR3 has 14 residues. V dropped 6 bases and J dropped 0 bases, with 10 bases sitting between them.

The V gene is TRBV7-8, the J gene TRBJ2-3, with 10 positions matching TRBD2. Germline values: CDR1 SGHVS, CDR2 FQNEAQ. With 3 bases clipped from V and 2 bases from J, the junction kept 2 bases outside the gene matches. There are 15 residues in the CDR3. CDR3 loop: CASSFSGGVTDTQYF. The CDR3, as DNA: TGTGCCAGCAGCTTCAGCGGGGGGGTCACAGATACGCAGTATTTT.

This clone appeared a single time. The V gene is TRBV18, the J gene TRBJ1-2, with no clear D. V was trimmed by 8 bases and J by 3 bases, leaving 10 bases between them. The CDR3 has 12 amino acids. Germline loops: CDR1 KGHSH, CDR2 LQKENI. The CDR3 bases are TGTGCCAGCCGGAAGGGCCACTATGGCTACACCTTC. Amino acids: CASRKGHYGYTF.

The CDR3 nucleotides read TGTGCCAGCAGCTTAGAACCGGGGAGCACAGATACGCAGTATTTT. Translated, it gives CASSLEPGSTDTQYF. The rearrangement joins TRBV7-9 to TRBJ2-3, with D perhaps TRBD2 (5 bases). Trimming shortened V by 1 base and J by 0 bases, and 8 bases separated the two germline ends. The CDR3 contains 15 residues. Germline V gene sequence: CDR1 SEHNR, CDR2 FQNEAQ (reference sequence).